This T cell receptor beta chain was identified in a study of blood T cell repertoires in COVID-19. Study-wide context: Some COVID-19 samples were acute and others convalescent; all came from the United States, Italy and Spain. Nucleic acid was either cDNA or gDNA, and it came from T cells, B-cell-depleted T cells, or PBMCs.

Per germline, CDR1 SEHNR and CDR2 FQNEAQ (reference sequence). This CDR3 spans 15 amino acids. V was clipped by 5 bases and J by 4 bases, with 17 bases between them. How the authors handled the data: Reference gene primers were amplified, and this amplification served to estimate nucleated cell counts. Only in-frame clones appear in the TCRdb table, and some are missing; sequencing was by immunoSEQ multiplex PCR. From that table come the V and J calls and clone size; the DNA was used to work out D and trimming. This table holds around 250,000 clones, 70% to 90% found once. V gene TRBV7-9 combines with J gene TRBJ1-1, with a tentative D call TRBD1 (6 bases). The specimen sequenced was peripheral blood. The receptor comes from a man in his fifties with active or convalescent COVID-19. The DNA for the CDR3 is TGTGCCAGCAGCCGAAGCGGGGGGCGACTCACTGAAGCTTTCTTT. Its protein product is CASSRSGGRLTEAFF.